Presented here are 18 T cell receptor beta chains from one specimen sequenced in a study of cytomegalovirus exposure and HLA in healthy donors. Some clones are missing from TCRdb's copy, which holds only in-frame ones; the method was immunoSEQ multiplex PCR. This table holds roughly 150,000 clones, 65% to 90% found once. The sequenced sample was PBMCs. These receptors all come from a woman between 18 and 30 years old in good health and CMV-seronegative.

CDR3 nucleotide sequence: TGTGCCAGCAGCCACAGTCTCGGGGAGACCGATACGCAGTATTTT. It yields the protein CASSHSLGETDTQYF. V is TRBV6-4 and J is TRBJ2-3, with D maybe TRBD2 (5 bases). V was shortened by 6 bases and J by 6 bases, with 19 bases between the two germline ends. Germline lookup yields CDR1 MRHNA and CDR2 SNTAGT. CDR3 size: 15 residues.

CDR3 in DNA: TGCGCCAGCAGCCCCTTCGGGGGTCCGGGCGAGCAGTACTTC. This gives the protein CASSPFGGPGEQYF. This rearrangement joins TRBV4-3 to TRBJ2-7; D may be TRBD2 (6 bases). The CDR3 spans 14 residues. Between the trimmed V and J ends, which lost 4 bases and 6 bases, there was a span of 16 bases. CDR1 and CDR2 (germline): LGHNA, YSLEER.

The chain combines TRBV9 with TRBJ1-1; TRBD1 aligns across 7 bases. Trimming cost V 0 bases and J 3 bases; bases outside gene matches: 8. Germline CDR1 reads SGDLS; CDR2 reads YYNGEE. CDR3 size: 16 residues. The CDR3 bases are TGTGCCAGCAGCGTAGCTATTACAGGGGTTTACACTGAAGCTTTCTTT. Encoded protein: CASSVAITGVYTEAFF.

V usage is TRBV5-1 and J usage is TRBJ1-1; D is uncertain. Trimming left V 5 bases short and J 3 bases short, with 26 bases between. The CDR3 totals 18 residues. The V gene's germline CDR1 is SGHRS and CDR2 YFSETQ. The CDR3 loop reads CASRRARPPYVKDTEAFF. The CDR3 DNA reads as TGCGCCAGCAGGAGGGCCCGACCACCCTATGTAAAGGACACTGAAGCTTTCTTT.

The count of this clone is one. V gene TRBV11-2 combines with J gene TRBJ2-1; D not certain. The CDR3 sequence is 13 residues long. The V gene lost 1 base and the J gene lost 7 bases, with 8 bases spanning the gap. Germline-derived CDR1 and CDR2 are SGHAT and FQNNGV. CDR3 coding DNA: TGTGCCAGCAGCTTAGGTGCGTATAATGAGCAGTTCTTC. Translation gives CASSLGAYNEQFF.

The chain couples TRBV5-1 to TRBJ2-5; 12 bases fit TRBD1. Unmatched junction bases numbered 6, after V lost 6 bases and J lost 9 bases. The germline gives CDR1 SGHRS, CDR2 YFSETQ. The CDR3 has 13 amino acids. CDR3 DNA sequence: TGCGCCAGCACCATAGGGGACAGGGGGCCCCAGTACTTC. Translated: CASTIGDRGPQYF.

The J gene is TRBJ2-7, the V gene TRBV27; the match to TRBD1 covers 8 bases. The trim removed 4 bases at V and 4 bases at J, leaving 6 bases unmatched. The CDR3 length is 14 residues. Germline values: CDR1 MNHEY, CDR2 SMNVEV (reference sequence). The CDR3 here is CASSSGTGGYEQYF. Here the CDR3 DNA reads TGTGCCAGCAGTTCTGGGACAGGAGGTTACGAGCAGTACTTC.

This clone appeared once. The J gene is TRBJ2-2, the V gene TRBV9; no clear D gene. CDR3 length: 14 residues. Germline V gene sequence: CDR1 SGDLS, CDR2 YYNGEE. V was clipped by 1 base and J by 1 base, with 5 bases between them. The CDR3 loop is CASSVRVNTGELFF. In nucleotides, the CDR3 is TGTGCCAGCAGCGTACGTGTGAACACCGGGGAGCTGTTTTTT.

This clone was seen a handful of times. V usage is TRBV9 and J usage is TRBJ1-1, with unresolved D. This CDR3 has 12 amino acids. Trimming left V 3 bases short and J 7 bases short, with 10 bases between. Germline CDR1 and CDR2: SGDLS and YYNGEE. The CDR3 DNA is TGTGCCAGCAGCGGTTTACGGAGTGAAGCTTTCTTT. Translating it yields CASSGLRSEAFF.

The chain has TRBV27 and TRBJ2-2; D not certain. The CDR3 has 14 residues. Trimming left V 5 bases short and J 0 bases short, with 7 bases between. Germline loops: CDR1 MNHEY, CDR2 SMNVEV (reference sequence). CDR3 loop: CASSLIANTGELFF. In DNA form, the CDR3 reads TGTGCCAGCAGTCTCATAGCGAACACCGGGGAGCTGTTTTTT.

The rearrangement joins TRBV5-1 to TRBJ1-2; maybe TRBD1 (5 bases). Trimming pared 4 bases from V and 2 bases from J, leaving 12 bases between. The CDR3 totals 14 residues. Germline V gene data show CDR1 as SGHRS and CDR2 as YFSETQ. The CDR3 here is CASSQPTENYGYTF. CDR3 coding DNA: TGCGCCAGCAGCCAACCGACAGAAAACTATGGCTACACCTTC.

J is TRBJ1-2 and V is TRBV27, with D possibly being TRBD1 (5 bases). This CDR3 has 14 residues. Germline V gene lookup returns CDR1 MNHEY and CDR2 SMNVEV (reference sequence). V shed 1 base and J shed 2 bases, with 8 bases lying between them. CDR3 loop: CASSLLTANYGYTF. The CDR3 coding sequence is TGTGCCAGCAGTTTATTGACAGCAAACTATGGCTACACCTTC.

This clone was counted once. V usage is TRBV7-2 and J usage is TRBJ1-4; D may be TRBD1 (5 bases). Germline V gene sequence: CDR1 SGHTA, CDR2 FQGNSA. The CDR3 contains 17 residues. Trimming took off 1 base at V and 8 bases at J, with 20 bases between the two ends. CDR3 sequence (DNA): TGTGCCAGCAGCTTAGGGTATTCCGGGACTGGTATGGAAAAACTGTTTTTT. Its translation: CASSLGYSGTGMEKLFF. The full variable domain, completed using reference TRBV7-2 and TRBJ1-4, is GAGVSQSPSNKVTEKGKDVELRCDPISGHTALYWYRQSLGQGLEFLIYFQGNSAPDKSGLPSDRFSAERTGGSVSTLTIQRTQQEDSAVYLCASSLGYSGTGMEKLFFGSGTQLSVL.

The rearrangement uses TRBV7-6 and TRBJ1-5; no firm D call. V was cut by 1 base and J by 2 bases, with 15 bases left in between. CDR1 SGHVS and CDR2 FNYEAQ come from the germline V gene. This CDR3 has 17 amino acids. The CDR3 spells CASSLEVGASGNQPQHF. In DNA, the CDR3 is TGTGCCAGCAGCTTAGAGGTGGGTGCTAGCGGCAATCAGCCCCAGCATTTT. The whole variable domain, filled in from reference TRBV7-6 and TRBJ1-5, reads GAGVSQSPRYKVTKRGQDVALRCDPISGHVSLYWYRQALGQGPEFLTYFNYEAQQDKSGLPNDRFSAERPEGSISTLTIQRTEQRDSAMYRCASSLEVGASGNQPQHFGDGTRLSIL.

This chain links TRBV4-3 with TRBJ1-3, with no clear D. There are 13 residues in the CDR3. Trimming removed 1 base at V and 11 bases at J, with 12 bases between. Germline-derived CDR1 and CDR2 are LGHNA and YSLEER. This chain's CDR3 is CASSQGMRHPIYF. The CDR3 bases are TGCGCCAGCAGCCAAGGGATGCGACATCCCATATATTTT.

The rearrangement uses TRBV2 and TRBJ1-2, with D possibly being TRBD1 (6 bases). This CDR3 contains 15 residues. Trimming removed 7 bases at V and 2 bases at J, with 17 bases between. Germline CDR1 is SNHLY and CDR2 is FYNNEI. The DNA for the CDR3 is TGTGCCAGCAATCCCGAGCCAGGACAGAACTATGGCTACACCTTC. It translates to CASNPEPGQNYGYTF.

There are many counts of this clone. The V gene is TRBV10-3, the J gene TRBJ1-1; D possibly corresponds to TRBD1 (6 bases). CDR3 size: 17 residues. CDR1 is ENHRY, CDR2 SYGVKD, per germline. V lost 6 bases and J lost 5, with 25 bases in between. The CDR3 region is CAIRLLTGLGRGTEAFF. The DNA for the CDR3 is TGTGCCATCAGATTACTTACAGGGCTTGGAAGAGGGACTGAAGCTTTCTTT.

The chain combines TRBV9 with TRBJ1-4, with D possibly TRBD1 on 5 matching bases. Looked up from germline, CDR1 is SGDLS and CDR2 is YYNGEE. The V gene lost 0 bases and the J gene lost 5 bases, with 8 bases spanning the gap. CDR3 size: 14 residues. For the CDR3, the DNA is TGTGCCAGCAGCGTAGAGGGGAAAAATGAAAAACTGTTTTTT. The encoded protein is CASSVEGKNEKLFF.